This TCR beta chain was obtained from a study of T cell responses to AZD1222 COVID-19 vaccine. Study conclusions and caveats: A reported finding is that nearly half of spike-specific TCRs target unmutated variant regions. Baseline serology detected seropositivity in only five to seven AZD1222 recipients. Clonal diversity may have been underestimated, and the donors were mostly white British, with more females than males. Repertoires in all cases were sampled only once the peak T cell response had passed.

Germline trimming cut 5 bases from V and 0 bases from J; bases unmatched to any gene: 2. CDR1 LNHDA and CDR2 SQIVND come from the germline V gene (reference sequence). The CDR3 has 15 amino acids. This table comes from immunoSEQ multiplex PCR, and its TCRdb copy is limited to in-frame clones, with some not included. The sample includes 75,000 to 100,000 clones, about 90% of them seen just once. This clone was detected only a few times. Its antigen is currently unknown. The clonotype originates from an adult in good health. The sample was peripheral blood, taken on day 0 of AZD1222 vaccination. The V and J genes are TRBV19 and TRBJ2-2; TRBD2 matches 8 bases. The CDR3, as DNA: TGTGCCAGTAGTTTACTAGCGGCGAACACCGGGGAGCTGTTTTTT. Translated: CASSLLAANTGELFF.